Sequencing of this T cell receptor (beta chain) was carried out in a study of CXCR3-negative and CXCR3-positive naive CD8 T cells. Study-wide points: The study found that naive CXCR3-negative and CXCR3-positive cells shared TRBV-TRBJ usage, while memory cells differed. Diversity ran similarly high across both naive subsets but far lower in memory CD8+ cells. Once cells were cryopreserved, CXCR3 expression went down partly, and most assays used fresh PBMCs. For CXCR3-positive naive cells, TRB CDR3s were more hydrophobic than those of CXCR3-negative naive cells.

Germline CDR1 is SNHLY and CDR2 is FYNNEI. The length of the CDR3 is 15 residues. Points on this clonotype: What it binds is not known.

Libraries of TRB cDNA were made by 5' RACE and carried UMIs. TCRdb reprocessed the 5' RACE reads and reports one entry per CDR3 protein, with no DNA. This sample's clone table lists 85,000 to 130,000 distinct CDR3 sequences. The sample taken for sequencing was naive CXCR3+ CD8+ T cells from blood. Subset here: CD45RO-CCR7+CD27+CD95- naive CD8+ T cells expressing CXCR3 (TNR3+). The V call is TRBV2, the J call TRBJ1-1; TCRdb proposes TRBD1, but this gene call is untestable without DNA. The TCR comes from a human donor in good health. Some clones in this sample may be carry-over from other donors' samples. CDR3 amino acids: CASEGVGPVNTEAFF.